This TCR beta chain was identified during a study of T cell responses to AZD1222 COVID-19 vaccine. For the study at large: Pooling covered second doses at about 4 or about 12 weeks.

Assay: immunoSEQ multiplex PCR; the TCRdb copy retains only in-frame clones and omits some. The sample comprises nearly 35,000 clones, 86% of which are singletons, and 6.8% rests with the top ten. Study observations and caveats: Among vaccine-associated CD4 TCRs, coverage spanned spike, with dominance at 160-218 and 743-854. A mostly white British donor set with more females was recruited, and clonal diversity was possibly underestimated.

A remark on this clone: Its target is not known.

CDR1 and CDR2 (germline): KGHDR, SFDVKD. CDR3 length equals 14 residues. With 4 bases clipped from V and 7 bases from J, the junction kept 2 bases outside the gene matches. This sequence joins TRBV24-1 and TRBJ2-1, with 11 bases fitting TRBD2. This TCR derives from an adult in good health. The starting material was peripheral blood, obtained on day 0 of AZD1222 vaccination. CDR3 in amino acids: CATSEIAGGNEQFF. The CDR3 region has the DNA TGTGCCACCAGTGAAATAGCGGGAGGGAATGAGCAGTTCTTC.